Sequencing of this T cell receptor (beta chain) was carried out in a study of shared clonotypes between healthy human individuals. Study context: Researchers assigned three CD4 naive, three CD4 memory, two CD8 naive and one CD8 memory plate to each donor.

The length of the CDR3 is 14 residues. Trimming took off 2 bases at V and 4 bases at J, with 14 bases between the two ends. Per germline, CDR1 SQVTM and CDR2 ANQGSEA. Study-wide results and limits: Since donors were few, the genetic and exposure-history diversity represented was limited. Of the naive CD4 clonotypes, 4% to 5% were shared across several donors.

Authors' analysis steps: Junction-only sequences produced by ImmunoSEQ had no quality scores, so filtering differed. Using immunoSEQ multiplex PCR, the repertoire was profiled, and TCRdb retains in-frame clones only, with some absent. V, J and clone size are those of that table, while D and trimming were read from the DNA. The sample records around 1.1 million clones, approximately 77% being singletons. Concerning this clone itself: The antigen remains undetermined.

The sequence came from a man aged 18 to 30 in good health. Some clones in this sample may be carry-over from other donors' samples. Sequencing was done on a sample of memory CD4+ T cells from PBMCs. Indicated subset: CD45RA-negative fraction. This sequence joins TRBV29-1 and TRBJ1-2; no reliable D call. CDR3: CSVEKSGRGYGYTF. The CDR3 nucleotides are TGCAGCGTTGAAAAGTCAGGACGAGGCTATGGCTACACCTTC.